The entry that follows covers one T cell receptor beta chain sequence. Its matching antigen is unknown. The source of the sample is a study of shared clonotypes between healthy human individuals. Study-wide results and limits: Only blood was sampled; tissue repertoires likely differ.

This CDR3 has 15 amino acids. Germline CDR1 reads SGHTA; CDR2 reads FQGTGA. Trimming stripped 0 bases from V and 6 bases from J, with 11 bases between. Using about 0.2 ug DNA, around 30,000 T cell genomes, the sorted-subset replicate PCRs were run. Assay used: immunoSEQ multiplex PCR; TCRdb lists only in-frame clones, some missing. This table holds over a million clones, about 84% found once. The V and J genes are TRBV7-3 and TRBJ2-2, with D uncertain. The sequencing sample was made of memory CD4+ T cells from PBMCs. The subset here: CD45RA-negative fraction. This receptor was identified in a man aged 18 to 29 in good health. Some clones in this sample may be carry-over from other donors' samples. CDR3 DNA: TGTGCCAGCAGCTTAACACTGTCAAGTCCCGGGGAGCTGTTTTTT. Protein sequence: CASSLTLSSPGELFF.